The TCR beta chain described here comes from a study of blood T cell repertoires in COVID-19. Germline CDR1 and CDR2: MNHEY and SMNVEV (reference sequence). The V gene end was trimmed by 1 base and the J gene end by 6 bases; junction bases not matched to a gene: 5. The CDR3 totals 15 residues. Libraries were prepared by immunoSEQ multiplex PCR; TCRdb keeps only in-frame clonotypes and omits some of them. The table has roughly 14,000 clones, 85% to 90% seen once; the top ten hold 31%. This receptor was obtained from a woman of 80 years or more with COVID-19, enrolled during active disease. Sequencing used peripheral blood. This chain connects TRBV27 to TRBJ2-1; 8 nucleotides align to TRBD2. CDR3 residues: CASSLFRLAPNEQFF. CDR3 sequence (DNA): TGTGCCAGCAGTTTATTCCGACTAGCGCCCAATGAGCAGTTCTTC.